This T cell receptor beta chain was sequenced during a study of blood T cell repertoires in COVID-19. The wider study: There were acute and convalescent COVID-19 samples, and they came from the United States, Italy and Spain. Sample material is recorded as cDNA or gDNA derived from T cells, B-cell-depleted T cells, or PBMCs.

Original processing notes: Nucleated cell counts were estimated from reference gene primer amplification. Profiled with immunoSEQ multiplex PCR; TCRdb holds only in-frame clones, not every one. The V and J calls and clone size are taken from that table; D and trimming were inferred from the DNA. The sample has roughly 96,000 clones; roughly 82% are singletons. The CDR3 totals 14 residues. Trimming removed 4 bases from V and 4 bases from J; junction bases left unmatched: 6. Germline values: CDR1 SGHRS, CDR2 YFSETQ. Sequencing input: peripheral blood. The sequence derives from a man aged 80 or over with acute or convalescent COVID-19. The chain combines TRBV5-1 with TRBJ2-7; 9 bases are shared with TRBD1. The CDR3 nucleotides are TGCGCCAGCAGCAAACAGGGGGCGGCTTACGAGCAGTACTTC. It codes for CASSKQGAAYEQYF.